This TCR beta chain comes out of a study of blood T cell repertoires in COVID-19. Study-level information: Spain, Italy and the United States supplied samples that represented acute and convalescent COVID-19.

Generated by immunoSEQ multiplex PCR, the TCRdb table keeps only in-frame clones and is missing some. The repertoire includes 70,000 to 90,000 clones, more than 75% of them detected once, and approximately 12% sits in the top ten. Germline loops: CDR1 SGHKS, CDR2 YYEKEE (reference sequence). Trimming at V came to 5 bases and at J to 2 bases, leaving 16 bases not matched to a gene. This CDR3 has 18 amino acids. The rearrangement joins TRBV5-5 to TRBJ1-1; 9 bases are shared with TRBD1. Sequencing used peripheral blood. The origin of this receptor is a human donor in a cohort sampled during active COVID-19. CDR3 region: CASSRTGGPSGANTEAFF. As DNA, the CDR3 is TGTGCCAGCAGTCGTACAGGGGGCCCGTCAGGAGCCAACACTGAAGCTTTCTTT.